These 25 T cell receptor beta chains originate from one sample sequenced in a study of Graves' ophthalmopathy and Graves' hyperthyroidism. Amplification from RNA transcripts yielded the TCR beta CDR3 regions. Investigators did first-round RT-PCR with HTBI primers, then second-round multiplex PCR. MiXCR, run by TCRdb on the multiplex PCR reads, gives a single entry per CDR3 protein. The sample shows over a million distinct CDR3 sequences, about 40% of them seen only once. The source material was peripheral blood or thyroid tissue (not recorded which). The receptors here all came from an adult man with Graves' hyperthyroidism.

There are many counts of this clonotype. The chain is built from TRBV10-1 and TRBJ1-1; D gene uncertain. V gave up 2 bases and J gave up 4 bases, with 8 bases separating them. The CDR3 totals 13 residues. The germline V gene encodes CDR1 WNHNN and CDR2 SYGVQD (reference sequence). DNA of the CDR3: TGCGCCAGCAGTGAGAGGGCTAGCACTGAAGCTTTCTTT. Amino acids: CASSERASTEAFF.

This clonotype showed up many times. The chain is built from TRBV7-2 and TRBJ2-7; TRBD2 agrees at 8 bases. Trimming at V came to 5 bases and at J to 6 bases, leaving 12 bases not matched to a gene. The CDR3 sequence is 15 residues long. The germline V gene encodes CDR1 SGHTA and CDR2 FQGNSA. As DNA, the CDR3 is TGTGCCAGCAGCGCCTCCCCCAGCGGGAGTACCGAGCAGTACTTC. Translated: CASSASPSGSTEQYF.

The chain links TRBV10-3 to TRBJ2-7; 9 positions agree with TRBD1. The CDR3 spans 15 residues. V dropped 6 bases and J dropped 6; count of bases not matched to a gene: 12. CDR1 and CDR2 from the germline V gene are ENHRY and SYGVKD. CDR3 amino acids: CAIRSDRGRVFEQYF. CDR3 bases: TGTGCCATCAGGTCGGACAGGGGAAGGGTCTTCGAGCAGTACTTC.

This clonotype was seen ten or more times. V gene TRBV7-8 combines with J gene TRBJ1-4; D gene uncertain. The CDR3 has 14 amino acids. Germline CDR1 and CDR2: SGHVS and FQNEAQ. The germline V and J ends were trimmed by 3 bases and 7 bases, with 12 bases remaining between them. The chain's CDR3 is CASSLTGLGEKLFF. CDR3 bases: TGTGCCAGCAGCTTGACCGGGCTCGGTGAAAAACTGTTTTTT.

This clonotype was counted only a few times. J is TRBJ2-5 and V is TRBV28; possibly TRBD1 for D (5 bases). V was shortened by 4 bases and J by 0 bases, with 12 bases between the two germline ends. The germline gives CDR1 MDHEN, CDR2 SYDVKM. The CDR3 is 15 amino acids. CDR3 DNA: TGTGCCAGCAGTTCCGCCACAGGAGACCAAGAGACCCAGTACTTC. Translation: CASSSATGDQETQYF.

The chain recombines TRBV2 with TRBJ1-6; TRBD1 might be the D (6 bases). Germline V gene sequence: CDR1 SNHLY, CDR2 FYNNEI. The CDR3 totals 15 residues. V shed 1 base and J shed 9 bases, with 13 bases lying between them. CDR3 in DNA: TGTGCCAGCAGTGAAGACTCACAGGGAGGTTCACCCCTCCACTTT. Amino acid sequence: CASSEDSQGGSPLHF. Full variable domain (remainder filled in from reference TRBV2 and TRBJ1-6): EPEVTQTPSHQVTQMGQEVILRCVPISNHLYFYWYRQILGQKVEFLVSFYNNEISEKSEIFDDQFSVERPDGSNFTLKIRSTKLEDSAMYFCASSEDSQGGSPLHFGNGTRLTVT.

This chain joins TRBV20-1 and TRBJ2-5; 10 nucleotides match TRBD1. The CDR3 consists of 14 residues. Germline V gene lookup returns CDR1 DFQATT and CDR2 SNEGSKA (reference sequence). Germline trimming cut 7 bases from V and 5 bases from J; bases unmatched to any gene: 10. The CDR3 here is CSEATGTGVETQYF. In nucleotides, the CDR3 is TGCAGTGAAGCGACAGGGACAGGGGTGGAGACCCAGTACTTC.

This clonotype came up many times. The J gene is TRBJ1-5, the V gene TRBV13, with a tentative D call TRBD1 (5 bases). This CDR3 spans 15 amino acids. Germline lookup yields CDR1 PRHDT and CDR2 FYEKMQ (reference sequence). Trimming cost V 5 bases and J 4 bases, with 15 bases left between them. This chain's CDR3 is CASSNGPGPNQPQHF. The CDR3 nucleotides are TGTGCCAGCAGCAATGGGCCAGGGCCAAATCAGCCCCAGCATTTT. The variable domain in full, with the rest retrieved from reference TRBV13 and TRBJ1-5, is AAGVIQSPRHLIKEKRETATLKCYPIPRHDTVYWYQQGPGQDPQFLISFYEKMQSDKGSIPDRFSAQQFSDYHSELNMSSLELGDSALYFCASSNGPGPNQPQHFGDGTRLSIL.

This clonotype has only a few counts. The rearrangement links TRBV20-1 to TRBJ2-7, with a possible D match to TRBD2 (6 bases). Deletions cut 0 bases from V and 3 bases from J, with 18 bases between. CDR1 is DFQATT and CDR2 is SNEGSKA in the germline V gene (reference sequence). CDR3 size: 16 residues. The CDR3 DNA follows: TGCAGTGCTAGAGATACGCTCGTAGCGGATGACTACGAGCAGTACTTC. As protein: CSARDTLVADDYEQYF.

The V gene is TRBV6-5, the J gene TRBJ2-7; D gene uncertain. The CDR3 is 12 residues long. Trimming took 6 bases from V and 4 from J, leaving 10 bases between them. Germline V CDR1 and CDR2: MNHEY, SVGAGI. CDR3 in DNA: TGTGCCAGCAGAAGGCCACAGTACGAGCAGTACTTC. Its translation: CASRRPQYEQYF.

V usage is TRBV29-1 and J usage is TRBJ2-6; D possibly corresponds to TRBD1 (6 bases). The ends were cut back, 7 bases at V and 2 bases at J, with 6 bases in the middle. The V gene's germline CDR1 is SQVTM and CDR2 ANQGSEA. The CDR3 is 12 amino acids. The CDR3 coding sequence is TGCAGCGCAGGGGCTGGGGCCAACGTCCTGACTTTC. This codes for CSAGAGANVLTF.

The rearrangement joins TRBV7-9 to TRBJ1-4, with D possibly TRBD1 on 5 matching bases. The germline CDR1 and CDR2 sequences are SEHNR and FQNEAQ (reference sequence). The CDR3 covers 16 residues. Trimming removed 4 bases at V and 0 bases at J, with 12 bases between. The CDR3 loop reads CASSWTWGSTNEKLFF. CDR3 nucleotide sequence: TGTGCCAGCAGCTGGACTTGGGGCTCAACTAATGAAAAACTGTTTTTT. The full variable domain, completed using reference TRBV7-9 and TRBJ1-4, is DTGVSQNPRHKITKRGQNVTFRCDPISEHNRLYWYRQTLGQGPEFLTYFQNEAQLEKSRLLSDRFSAERPKGSFSTLEIQRTEQGDSAMYLCASSWTWGSTNEKLFFGSGTQLSVL.

Worth noting for this clonotype: Given a much more abundant clone one base away, this may be a read error. This chain links TRBV19 with TRBJ2-2; TRBD1 matches 8 bases. V gave up 7 bases and J gave up 8 bases; unmatched junction bases: 9. The CDR3 length is 14 residues. The V gene's germline CDR1 is LNHDA and CDR2 SQIVND (reference sequence). CDR3 region: CASIIRGRGGELFF. CDR3 DNA sequence: TGTGCCAGTATTATCAGGGGGCGAGGTGGGGAGCTGTTTTTT.

V and J are TRBV6-5 and TRBJ2-7; tentatively, D is TRBD1 or TRBD2 (5 bases each). The V end lost 7 bases, the J end lost 1 base, and 14 bases lay between the germline ends. Germline CDR1 is MNHEY and CDR2 is SVGAGI. The CDR3 sequence is 14 residues long. CDR3 residues: CASTPRGRSYEQYF. The DNA for the CDR3 is TGTGCCAGCACTCCCCGGGGCCGATCCTACGAGCAGTACTTC.

This rearrangement joins TRBV18 to TRBJ1-1; 8 bases are a match to TRBD1. CDR3 length equals 15 residues. Germline trimming cut 2 bases from V and 12 bases from J; bases unmatched to any gene: 14. Germline CDR1 is KGHSH and CDR2 is LQKENI. CDR3 sequence: CASSPEAGGVSETFF. The CDR3 coding sequence is TGTGCCAGCTCACCAGAGGCAGGGGGCGTCTCCGAGACTTTCTTT. The entire variable domain, with the rest obtained from reference TRBV18 and TRBJ1-1, is as follows: NAGVMQNPRHLVRRRGQEARLRCSPMKGHSHVYWYRQLPEEGLKFMVYLQKENIIDESGMPKERFSAEFPKEGPSILRIQQVVRGDSAAYFCASSPEAGGVSETFFGQGTRLTVV.

This clonotype showed up many times. The chain is built from TRBV7-2 and TRBJ1-2; possible D gene TRBD1, 6 bases. The CDR3 spans 16 residues. V gave up 3 bases and J gave up 0 bases, with 14 bases separating them. Germline-derived CDR1 and CDR2 are SGHTA and FQGNSA. The CDR3 spells CASSFIQTGPNYGYTF. For the CDR3, the DNA is TGTGCCAGCAGCTTCATCCAAACAGGGCCTAACTATGGCTACACCTTC.

CDR3 protein: CSANPTGTNEKLFF. The CDR3 nucleotides are TGCAGTGCCAACCCTACAGGGACTAATGAAAAACTGTTTTTT. The chain links TRBV20-1 to TRBJ1-4; tentatively, D is TRBD1 (6 bases). V was cut by 6 bases and J by 2 bases, with 13 bases left in between. This CDR3 region has 14 residues. Germline V gene lookup returns CDR1 DFQATT and CDR2 SNEGSKA (reference sequence).

The chain joins TRBV14 to TRBJ2-2; D gene unclear. The CDR3 loop spans 17 amino acids. Germline values: CDR1 SGHDN, CDR2 FVKESK. The V end was cut by 0 bases, the J end by 2 bases, with 13 bases between. CDR3: CASSQDYDSGNTGELFF. The CDR3 DNA sequence: TGTGCCAGCAGCCAAGACTACGACTCTGGAAACACCGGGGAGCTGTTTTTT.

This clonotype was recorded at least ten times. The chain recombines TRBV5-1 with TRBJ1-1; D uncertain. The CDR3 extends over 14 amino acids. Germline loops: CDR1 SGHRS, CDR2 YFSETQ. Trimming removed 6 bases at V and 4 bases at J, with 16 bases between. The CDR3 loop is CASNWGGGGTEAFF. In nucleotides, the CDR3 is TGCGCCAGCAACTGGGGAGGCGGCGGCACTGAAGCTTTCTTT.

This clonotype appeared a few times. CDR3 in amino acids: CASSVPISGTGGTGELFF. In DNA form, the CDR3 reads TGTGCCAGCAGCGTACCGATATCCGGGACAGGGGGAACCGGGGAGCTGTTTTTT. The chain links TRBV9 to TRBJ2-2; 11 bases map to TRBD1. Germline V CDR1 and CDR2: SGDLS, YYNGEE. The CDR3 loop spans 18 amino acids. V shed 1 base and J 5 bases; nucleotides not matched to a gene: 10.

This clonotype has at least ten counts. This chain connects TRBV5-4 to TRBJ2-7, with a possible D match to TRBD1 (6 bases). The V gene lost 7 bases and the J gene lost 6 bases, with 14 bases spanning the gap. Per germline, CDR1 SGHNT and CDR2 YYREEE (reference sequence). The CDR3 consists of 12 residues. CDR3: CASSDRSPEQYF. The CDR3 DNA reads as TGTGCCAGCTCGGACAGAAGTCCCGAGCAGTACTTC. Combining the CDR3 with reference TRBV5-4 and TRBJ2-7 gives the whole variable domain ETGVTQSPTHLIKTRGQQVTLRCSSQSGHNTVSWYQQALGQGPQFIFQYYREEENGRGNFPPRFSGLQFPNYSSELNVNALELDDSALYLCASSDRSPEQYFGPGTRLTVT.

With regard to this clonotype: This could be a read error, since a much larger clone is one nucleotide away. The V and J genes are TRBV15 and TRBJ2-2; maybe TRBD2 (6 bases). The CDR3 covers 15 residues. CDR1 LNHNV and CDR2 YYDKDF come from the germline V gene (reference sequence). In DNA form, the CDR3 reads TGTGCCACCAGCGCCCCGGGGGTGAACACCAGGGAGCTGTTTTTT. Translation: CATSAPGVNTRELFF.

The rearrangement joins TRBV10-3 to TRBJ2-5; tentative D call: TRBD2 (6 bases). The CDR3 is 15 amino acids. Trimming removed 2 bases at V and 9 bases at J, with 19 bases between. CDR1 and CDR2 (germline): ENHRY, SYGVKD. CDR3 sequence: CAISETSSGLEAQYF. For the CDR3, the DNA is TGTGCCATCAGTGAGACTAGCTCCGGCTTGGAGGCCCAGTACTTC.

The rearrangement links TRBV5-8 to TRBJ2-5; weak D call: TRBD1 (5 bases). This CDR3 has 15 residues. Germline loops: CDR1 SGHTS, CDR2 YDEGEE. V gave up 2 bases and J gave up 5 bases, with 16 bases separating them. In DNA form, the CDR3 reads TGTGCCAGCAGCTTACCCCCAAGGGGTGCGGAGACCCAGTACTTC. Protein: CASSLPPRGAETQYF.

The chain couples TRBV2 to TRBJ1-2; D is perhaps TRBD1 (6 bases). This CDR3 region has 16 residues. V was clipped by 7 bases and J by 5 bases, with 23 bases between them. Looked up from germline, CDR1 is SNHLY and CDR2 is FYNNEI. This chain's CDR3 is CASIPKVGGGNYGYTF. As DNA, the CDR3 is TGTGCCAGCATCCCCAAGGTGGGAGGGGGTAATTATGGCTACACCTTC.